This TCR beta chain was identified during a study of blood T cell repertoires in COVID-19. Study context: Sites in the United States, Italy and Spain provided acute and convalescent COVID-19 samples.

Germline values: CDR1 LGHNA, CDR2 YNFKEQ. Unmatched junction bases numbered 3, after V lost 3 bases and J lost 8 bases. This CDR3 is 13 amino acids long. Clones were sequenced by immunoSEQ multiplex PCR, and TCRdb holds only the in-frame ones, with some missing. In the table there are about 210,000 clones, approximately 78% of which are singletons. The V call is TRBV4-2, the J call TRBJ2-1; 8 nucleotides line up with TRBD2. The source is a woman aged 40 to 50 with acute or convalescent COVID-19. The sample taken for sequencing was peripheral blood. The CDR3 loop reads CASSHGLAYEQFF. The DNA of the CDR3 is TGTGCCAGCAGCCACGGACTAGCTTATGAGCAGTTCTTC.